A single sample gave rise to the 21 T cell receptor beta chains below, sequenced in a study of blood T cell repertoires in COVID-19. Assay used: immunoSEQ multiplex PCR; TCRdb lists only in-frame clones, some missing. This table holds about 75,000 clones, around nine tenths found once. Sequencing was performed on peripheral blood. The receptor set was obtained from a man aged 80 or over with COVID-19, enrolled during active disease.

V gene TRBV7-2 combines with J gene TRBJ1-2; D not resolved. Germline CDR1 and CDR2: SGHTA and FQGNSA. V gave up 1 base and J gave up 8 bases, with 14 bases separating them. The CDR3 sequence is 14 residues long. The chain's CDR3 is CASSLGSAGRGYTF. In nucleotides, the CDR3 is TGTGCCAGCAGCTTAGGGTCCGCAGGCAGGGGCTACACCTTC.

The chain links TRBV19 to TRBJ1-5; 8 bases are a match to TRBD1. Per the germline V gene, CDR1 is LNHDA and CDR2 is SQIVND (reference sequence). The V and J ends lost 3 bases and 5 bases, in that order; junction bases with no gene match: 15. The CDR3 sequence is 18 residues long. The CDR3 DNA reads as TGTGCCAGTAGTATGGGGGAACAGGGGGTTTTAGGCGATCAGCCCCAGCATTTT. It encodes CASSMGEQGVLGDQPQHF.

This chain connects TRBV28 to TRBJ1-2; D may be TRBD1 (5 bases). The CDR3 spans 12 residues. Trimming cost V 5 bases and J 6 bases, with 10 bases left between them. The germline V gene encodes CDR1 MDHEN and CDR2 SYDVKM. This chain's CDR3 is CASSRYRNGYTF. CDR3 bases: TGTGCCAGCAGTCGATACAGGAATGGCTACACCTTC.

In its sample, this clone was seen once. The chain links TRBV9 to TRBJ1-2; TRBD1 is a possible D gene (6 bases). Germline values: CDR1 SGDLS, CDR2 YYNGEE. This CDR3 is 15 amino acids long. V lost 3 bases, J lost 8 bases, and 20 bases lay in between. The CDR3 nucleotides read TGTGCCAGCAGCGCAACCGACGGGGGGCTGGGAGGCTACACCTTC. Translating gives CASSATDGGLGGYTF.

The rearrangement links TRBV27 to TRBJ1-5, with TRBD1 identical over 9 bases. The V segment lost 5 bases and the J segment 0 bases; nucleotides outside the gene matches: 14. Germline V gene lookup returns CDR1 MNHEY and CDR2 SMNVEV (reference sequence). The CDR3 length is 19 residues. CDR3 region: CASSPGQGHLRNSNQPQHF. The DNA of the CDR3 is TGTGCCAGCAGTCCCGGACAGGGGCATTTGCGAAATAGCAATCAGCCCCAGCATTTT.

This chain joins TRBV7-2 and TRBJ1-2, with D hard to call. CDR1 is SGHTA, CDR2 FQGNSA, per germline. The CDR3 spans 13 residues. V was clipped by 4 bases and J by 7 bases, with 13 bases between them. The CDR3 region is CASSSGEVAGYTF. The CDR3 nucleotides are TGTGCCAGCAGCTCCGGCGAAGTAGCTGGCTACACCTTC.

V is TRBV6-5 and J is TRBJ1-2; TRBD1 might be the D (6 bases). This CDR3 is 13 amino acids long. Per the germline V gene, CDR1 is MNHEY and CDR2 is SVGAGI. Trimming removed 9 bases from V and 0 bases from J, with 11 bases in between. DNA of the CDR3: TGTGCCAGTCAGGGGACCGCTAACTATGGCTACACCTTC. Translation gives CASQGTANYGYTF.

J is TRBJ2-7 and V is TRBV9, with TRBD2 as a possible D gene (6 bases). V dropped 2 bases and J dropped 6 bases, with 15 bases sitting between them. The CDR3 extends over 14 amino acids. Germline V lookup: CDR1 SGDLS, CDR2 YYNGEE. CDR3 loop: CASSVGTLFPEQYF. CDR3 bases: TGTGCCAGCAGCGTGGGGACTCTTTTTCCCGAGCAGTACTTC.

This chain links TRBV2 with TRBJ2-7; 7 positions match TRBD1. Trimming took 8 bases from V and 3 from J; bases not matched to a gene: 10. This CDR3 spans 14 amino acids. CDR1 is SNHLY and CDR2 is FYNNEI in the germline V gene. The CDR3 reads CASGTGDSRYEQYF. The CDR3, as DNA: TGTGCCAGCGGGACCGGGGACAGCCGCTACGAGCAGTACTTC.

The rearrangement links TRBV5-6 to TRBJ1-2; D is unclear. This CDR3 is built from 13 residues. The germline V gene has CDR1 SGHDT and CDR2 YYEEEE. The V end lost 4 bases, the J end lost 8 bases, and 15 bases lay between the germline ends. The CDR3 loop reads CASSPGSKEGYTF. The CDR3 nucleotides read TGTGCCAGCAGCCCAGGATCGAAGGAAGGCTACACCTTC.

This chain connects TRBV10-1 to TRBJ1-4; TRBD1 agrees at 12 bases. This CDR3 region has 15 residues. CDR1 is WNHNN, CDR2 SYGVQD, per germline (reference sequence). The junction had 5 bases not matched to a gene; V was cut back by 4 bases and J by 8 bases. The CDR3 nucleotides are TGCGCCAGCAGTGGACCCGGGACAGGGGGCGAAAAACTGTTTTTT. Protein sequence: CASSGPGTGGEKLFF.

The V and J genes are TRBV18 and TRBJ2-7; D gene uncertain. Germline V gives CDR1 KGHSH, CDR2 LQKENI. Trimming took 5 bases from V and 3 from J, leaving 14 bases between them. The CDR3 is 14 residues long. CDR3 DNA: TGTGCCAGCTCATCTGTCGCGTTGAGCTACGAGCAGTACTTC. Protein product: CASSSVALSYEQYF.

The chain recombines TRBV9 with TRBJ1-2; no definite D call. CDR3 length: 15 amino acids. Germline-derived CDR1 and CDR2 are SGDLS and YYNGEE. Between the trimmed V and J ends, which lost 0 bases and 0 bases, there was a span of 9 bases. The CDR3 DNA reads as TGTGCCAGCAGCGTAGATGGCAGATCTAACTATGGCTACACCTTC. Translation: CASSVDGRSNYGYTF.

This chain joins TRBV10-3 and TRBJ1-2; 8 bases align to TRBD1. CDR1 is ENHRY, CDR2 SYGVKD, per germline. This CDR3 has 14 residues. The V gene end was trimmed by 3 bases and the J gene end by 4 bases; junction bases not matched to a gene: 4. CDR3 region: CAISDGQGSYGYTF. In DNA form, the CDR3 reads TGTGCCATCAGTGACGGACAGGGCAGCTATGGCTACACCTTC.

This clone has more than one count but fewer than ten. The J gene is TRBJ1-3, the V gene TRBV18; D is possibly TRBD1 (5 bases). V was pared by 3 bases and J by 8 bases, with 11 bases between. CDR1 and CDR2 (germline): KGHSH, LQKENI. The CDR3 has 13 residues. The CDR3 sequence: CASSPPTVDTIYF. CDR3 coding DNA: TGTGCCAGCTCACCCCCGACAGTGGACACCATATATTTT.

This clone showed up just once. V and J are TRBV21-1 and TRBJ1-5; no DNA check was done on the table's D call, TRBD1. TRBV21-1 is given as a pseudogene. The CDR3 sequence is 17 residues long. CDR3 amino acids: CASSISRDRVGNQPQHF. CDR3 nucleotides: TGTGCCAGCAGCATCAGCCGGGACAGGGTGGGCAATCAGCCCCAGCATTTT.

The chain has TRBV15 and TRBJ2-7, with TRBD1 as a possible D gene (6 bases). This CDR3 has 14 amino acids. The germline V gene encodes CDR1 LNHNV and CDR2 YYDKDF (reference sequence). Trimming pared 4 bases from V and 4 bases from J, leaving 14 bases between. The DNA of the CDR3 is TGTGCCACCAGCAAGGGACAAGTTGGTTACGAGCAGTACTTC. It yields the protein CATSKGQVGYEQYF.

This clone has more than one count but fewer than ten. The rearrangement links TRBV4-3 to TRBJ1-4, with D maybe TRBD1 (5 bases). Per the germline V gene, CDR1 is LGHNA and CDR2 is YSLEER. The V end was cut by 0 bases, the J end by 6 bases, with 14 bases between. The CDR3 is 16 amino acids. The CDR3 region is CASSQDRDGGDEKLFF. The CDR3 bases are TGCGCCAGCAGCCAAGACAGGGATGGGGGGGATGAAAAACTGTTTTTT.

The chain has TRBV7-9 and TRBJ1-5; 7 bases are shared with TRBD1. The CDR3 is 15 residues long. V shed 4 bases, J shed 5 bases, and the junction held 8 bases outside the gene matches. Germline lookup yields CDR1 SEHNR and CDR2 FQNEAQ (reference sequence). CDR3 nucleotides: TGTGCCAGCAGCTCAACAACGACAGGGTATCAGCCCCAGCATTTT. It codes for CASSSTTTGYQPQHF.

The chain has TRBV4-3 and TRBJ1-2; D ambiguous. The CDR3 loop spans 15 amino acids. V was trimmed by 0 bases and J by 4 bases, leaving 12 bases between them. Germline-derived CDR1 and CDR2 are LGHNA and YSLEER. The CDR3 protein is CASSQEQASVYGYTF. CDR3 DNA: TGCGCCAGCAGCCAAGAGCAGGCCTCAGTCTATGGCTACACCTTC.

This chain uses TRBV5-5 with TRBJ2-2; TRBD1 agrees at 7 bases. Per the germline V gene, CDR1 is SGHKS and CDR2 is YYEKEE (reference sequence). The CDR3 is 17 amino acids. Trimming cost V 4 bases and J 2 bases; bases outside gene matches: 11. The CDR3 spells CASSLPAGTVNTGELFF. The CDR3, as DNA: TGTGCCAGCAGCCTCCCCGCCGGGACAGTAAACACCGGGGAGCTGTTTTTT.